This T cell receptor (beta chain) is drawn from a study of shared clonotypes between healthy human individuals. Overall study: Samples came from two female and three male donors aged 18 to 49. General observations from the study: Clonotype sharing among donors likely depends on sequencing depth.

Deletions cut 0 bases from V and 2 bases from J, with 10 bases between. This CDR3 is 15 amino acids long. Germline CDR1 SGHNT, CDR2 YYREEE (reference sequence). CD45RA-negative memory and CD45RA+ naive subsets were split from the CD4+ cells. Remarks on this clone: Its target is unknown.

Data came from immunoSEQ multiplex PCR; TCRdb stores just in-frame clones and leaves some out. The data hold under 1,900,000 clones, with less than 99% observed a single time. The rearrangement joins TRBV5-4 to TRBJ2-3, with a possible D match to TRBD2 (7 bases). Specimen: naive CD4+ T cells sorted from blood. Documented subset: CD45RA+ positively selected. This TCR was recovered from a man aged 25-45 years in good health. CDR3 sequence: CASSLGGGVTDTQYF. DNA of the CDR3: TGTGCCAGCAGCTTGGGCGGGGGCGTCACAGATACGCAGTATTTT.